The 31 T cell receptor beta chains listed next were all sequenced from one sample in a study of cytomegalovirus exposure and HLA in healthy donors. Sequencing used immunoSEQ multiplex PCR; TCRdb keeps in-frame clones, though not all of them. The sample carries some 79,000 clones, around 94% recorded once. The material sequenced was PBMCs. The receptors were gathered from a young woman in good health and CMV-seropositive.

The count of this clone is one. V and J are TRBV11-1 and TRBJ1-1; D remains ambiguous. The CDR3 consists of 18 residues. Trimming stripped 7 bases from V and 4 bases from J, with 28 bases between. The germline CDR1 and CDR2 sequences are SGHAT and FQDESV (reference sequence). For the CDR3, the DNA is TGTGCCAGCACCTTTGATCGAAAGGGCGACACCGAGGGCACTGAAGCTTTCTTT. Amino acid sequence: CASTFDRKGDTEGTEAFF. The variable domain in full, completed from reference TRBV11-1 and TRBJ1-1, reads EAEVAQSPRYKITEKSQAVAFWCDPISGHATLYWYRQILGQGPELLVQFQDESVVDDSQLPKDRFSAERLKGVDSTLKIQPAELGDSAMYLCASTFDRKGDTEGTEAFFGQGTRLTVV.

J is TRBJ1-2 and V is TRBV5-6, with a possible D match to TRBD1 (5 bases). The CDR3 sequence is 14 residues long. Germline CDR1 reads SGHDT; CDR2 reads YYEEEE. Trimming cost V 2 bases and J 3 bases, with 11 bases left between them. The CDR3, as DNA: TGTGCCAGCAGCTTCCGTCAAGGGGACTATGGCTACACCTTC. Translated: CASSFRQGDYGYTF.

V is TRBV5-4 and J is TRBJ1-3; D is unclear. V shed 6 bases and J shed 1 base, with 8 bases lying between them. The CDR3 consists of 13 residues. The V gene's germline CDR1 is SGHNT and CDR2 YYREEE (reference sequence). The CDR3 protein is CASMAASGNTIYF. The DNA of the CDR3 is TGTGCCAGCATGGCCGCTTCTGGAAACACCATATATTTT.

This chain links TRBV2 with TRBJ2-1; the match to TRBD2 covers 13 bases. This CDR3 comprises 15 residues. The germline V gene encodes CDR1 SNHLY and CDR2 FYNNEI. V dropped 9 bases and J dropped 5; count of bases not matched to a gene: 7. Written as DNA, the CDR3 is TGTGCCAGTACCACCGGGACTAGCGGGAACAATGAGCAGTTCTTC. It yields the protein CASTTGTSGNNEQFF.

This chain uses TRBV5-6 with TRBJ2-7; possible D gene TRBD1, 5 bases. CDR3 length equals 15 residues. Germline loops: CDR1 SGHDT, CDR2 YYEEEE. V gave up 2 bases and J gave up 4 bases, with 16 bases separating them. CDR3 protein: CASSLYQTVRYEQYF. The CDR3 DNA reads as TGTGCCAGCAGCTTATACCAGACAGTGAGGTACGAGCAGTACTTC. Based on the CDR3 plus reference TRBV5-6 and TRBJ2-7, the full variable domain is DAGVTQSPTHLIKTRGQQVTLRCSPKSGHDTVSWYQQALGQGPQFIFQYYEEEERQRGNFPDRFSGHQFPNYSSELNVNALLLGDSALYLCASSLYQTVRYEQYFGPGTRLTVT.

J is TRBJ1-1 and V is TRBV25-1, with 10 nucleotides matching TRBD1. CDR1 MGHDK and CDR2 SYGVNS come from the germline V gene. V was clipped by 4 bases and J by 4 bases; unmatched bases: 3. The CDR3 has 14 residues. CDR3 loop: CASSGQGAFTEAFF. The CDR3 DNA sequence: TGTGCCAGCAGTGGACAGGGGGCTTTCACTGAAGCTTTCTTT.

This sequence joins TRBV7-2 and TRBJ2-7; 12 bases agree with TRBD1. J was trimmed by 5 bases and V by 3 bases; bases with no gene match: 8. The CDR3 contains 16 residues. Germline V gives CDR1 SGHTA, CDR2 FQGNSA. This chain's CDR3 is CASSFPTGTGGNEQYF. Here the CDR3 DNA reads TGTGCCAGCAGCTTCCCGACCGGGACAGGGGGCAACGAGCAGTACTTC.

The chain is built from TRBV9 and TRBJ2-7, with D possibly TRBD2 on 7 matching bases. CDR3 size: 15 residues. CDR1 is SGDLS, CDR2 YYNGEE, per germline. With 0 bases removed from V and 2 bases from J, the gap between germline ends came to 12 bases. The CDR3 sequence: CASSVGAGATYEQYF. CDR3 bases: TGTGCCAGCAGCGTAGGGGCGGGGGCCACCTACGAGCAGTACTTC.

V is TRBV5-3 and J is TRBJ2-6; tentatively, D is TRBD1 (5 bases). TRBV5-3 is reported as an ORF; its role is uncertain. V shed 10 bases and J shed 0 bases, with 20 bases lying between them. The CDR3 is 17 amino acids. The CDR3 region is CAYRTQESFSGANVLTF. The CDR3 bases are TGTGCCTATCGGACACAGGAGTCTTTCTCTGGGGCCAACGTCCTGACTTTC.

This rearrangement joins TRBV7-9 to TRBJ1-6; D may be TRBD1 (5 bases). The germline gives CDR1 SEHNR, CDR2 FQNEAQ (reference sequence). CDR3 size: 15 residues. V was cut by 5 bases and J by 6 bases, with 14 bases left in between. As DNA, the CDR3 is TGTGCCAGCAGCCCCGGCGAACAGGTTAATTCACCCCTCCACTTT. Its translation: CASSPGEQVNSPLHF.

This chain joins TRBV11-3 and TRBJ2-1; D gene uncertain. Trimming removed 3 bases at V and 0 bases at J, with 12 bases between. The V gene's germline CDR1 is SGHNT and CDR2 YENEEA. The CDR3 consists of 16 residues. The CDR3, as DNA: TGTGCCAGCAGCTTTGGCCAGTCCTCCTCCTACAATGAGCAGTTCTTC. Amino acids: CASSFGQSSSYNEQFF.

The chain is built from TRBV4-1 and TRBJ1-2; D perhaps matches TRBD1 (6 bases). Trimming removed 5 bases at V and 6 bases at J, with 16 bases between. The length of the CDR3 is 14 residues. Per the germline V gene, CDR1 is MGHRA and CDR2 is YSYEKL. CDR3 sequence reads: CASSKAGATHGYTF. CDR3 DNA: TGCGCCAGCAGCAAGGCAGGGGCTACGCATGGCTACACCTTC.

This chain connects TRBV28 to TRBJ2-7; no definite D call. Germline values: CDR1 MDHEN, CDR2 SYDVKM. V gave up 3 bases and J gave up 2 bases, with 17 bases separating them. The CDR3 contains 16 residues. The CDR3 sequence: CASSFLAAYNPYEQYF. The CDR3, as DNA: TGTGCCAGCAGTTTCCTGGCGGCATACAATCCCTACGAGCAGTACTTC. Using reference TRBV28 and TRBJ2-7 for the parts outside the CDR3, the full variable domain is DVKVTQSSRYLVKRTGEKVFLECVQDMDHENMFWYRQDPGLGLRLIYFSYDVKMKEKGDIPEGYSVSREKKERFSLILESASTNQTSMYLCASSFLAAYNPYEQYFGPGTRLTVT.

V and J are TRBV6-5 and TRBJ1-3, with D possibly matching TRBD1 (6 bases). Germline CDR1 reads MNHEY; CDR2 reads SVGAGI. CDR3 length: 15 residues. V dropped 5 bases and J dropped 0 bases, with 11 bases sitting between them. CDR3: CASSRGQNSGNTIYF. The DNA for the CDR3 is TGTGCCAGCAGTCGTGGACAGAACTCTGGAAACACCATATATTTT.

The chain uses TRBV28 and TRBJ2-7, with TRBD1 matching 9 bases. CDR1 MDHEN and CDR2 SYDVKM come from the germline V gene. This CDR3 contains 15 residues. Losses at the gene ends were 5 bases for V and 6 bases for J; bases not matched to a gene: 11. The CDR3 is CASSPQGARSFEQYF. For the CDR3, the DNA is TGTGCCAGCAGTCCACAGGGGGCAAGGTCGTTCGAGCAGTACTTC.

This clone was recorded once. This rearrangement joins TRBV5-6 to TRBJ2-7; 8 bases match TRBD2. Trimming removed 3 bases from V and 3 bases from J; junction bases left unmatched: 8. CDR1 and CDR2 from the germline V gene are SGHDT and YYEEEE. The CDR3 consists of 15 residues. The CDR3 sequence: CASSSETSVSYEQYF. In DNA form, the CDR3 reads TGTGCCAGCAGCTCAGAGACTAGCGTCAGCTACGAGCAGTACTTC.

The CDR3 sequence is CASSISSGVEQYF. CDR3 bases: TGTGCCAGTAGTATTAGCTCGGGAGTCGAGCAGTACTTC. V gene TRBV19 combines with J gene TRBJ2-7, with D perhaps TRBD2 (6 bases). CDR1 is LNHDA, CDR2 SQIVND, per germline (reference sequence). Trimming left V 3 bases short and J 6 bases short, with 12 bases between. This CDR3 has 13 amino acids.

This chain links TRBV2 with TRBJ2-1; 12 bases match TRBD2. This CDR3 has 15 residues. The V segment lost 6 bases and the J segment 6 bases; nucleotides outside the gene matches: 6. Germline CDR1 and CDR2: SNHLY and FYNNEI. CDR3 coding DNA: TGTGCCAGCAGCCCACTAGCGGGAGGTATCAATGAGCAGTTCTTC. Protein: CASSPLAGGINEQFF. Filled out from reference TRBV2 and TRBJ2-1, the complete variable domain reads EPEVTQTPSHQVTQMGQEVILRCVPISNHLYFYWYRQILGQKVEFLVSFYNNEISEKSEIFDDQFSVERPDGSNFTLKIRSTKLEDSAMYFCASSPLAGGINEQFFGPGTRLTVL.

The V gene is TRBV18, the J gene TRBJ1-3, with D uncertain. The V and J ends lost 3 bases and 3 bases respectively, with 6 bases between them. CDR3 length equals 13 residues. Per germline, CDR1 KGHSH and CDR2 LQKENI. The CDR3 region is CASSPGLGNTIYF. The DNA for the CDR3 is TGTGCCAGCTCACCGGGCCTTGGAAACACCATATATTTT. Together with reference TRBV18 and TRBJ1-3, the CDR3 gives the full variable domain: NAGVMQNPRHLVRRRGQEARLRCSPMKGHSHVYWYRQLPEEGLKFMVYLQKENIIDESGMPKERFSAEFPKEGPSILRIQQVVRGDSAAYFCASSPGLGNTIYFGEGSWLTVV.

The chain is built from TRBV7-9 and TRBJ2-1, with D possibly being TRBD2 (7 bases). The CDR3 has 15 residues. Germline CDR1 SEHNR, CDR2 FQNEAQ (reference sequence). Trimming stripped 2 bases from V and 4 bases from J, with 12 bases between. CDR3 nucleotide sequence: TGTGCCAGCAGCTTAAGGGGGGGTCGTTACAATGAGCAGTTCTTC. It translates to CASSLRGGRYNEQFF.

This clone showed up just once. The genes are TRBV7-9 and TRBJ2-7; D is perhaps TRBD1 (6 bases). Germline CDR1 and CDR2: SEHNR and FQNEAQ (reference sequence). V lost 5 bases and J 12 bases, leaving 14 bases between the germline ends. The CDR3 covers 11 residues. CDR3 sequence (DNA): TGTGCCAGCAGCAGATCCCGACAGGTGTACTTC. It translates to CASSRSRQVYF. Filled out from reference TRBV7-9 and TRBJ2-7, the complete variable domain reads DTGVSQNPRHKITKRGQNVTFRCDPISEHNRLYWYRQTLGQGPEFLTYFQNEAQLEKSRLLSDRFSAERPKGSFSTLEIQRTEQGDSAMYLCASSRSRQVYFGPGTRLTVT.

The chain is built from TRBV13 and TRBJ2-1; TRBD1 agrees at 7 bases. The J segment lost 4 bases and the V segment lost 5 bases, leaving 5 bases of the junction unmatched. Germline CDR1 and CDR2: PRHDT and FYEKMQ (reference sequence). The CDR3 runs 14 residues. The chain's CDR3 is CASSPGTAYNEQFF. The CDR3, as DNA: TGTGCCAGCAGCCCCGGGACAGCGTACAATGAGCAGTTCTTC.

This clone showed up just once. The chain recombines TRBV5-4 with TRBJ2-6; unclear D gene. This CDR3 is 15 amino acids long. Germline V gene lookup returns CDR1 SGHNT and CDR2 YYREEE (reference sequence). With 0 bases removed from V and 2 bases from J, the gap between germline ends came to 6 bases. This CDR3 reads CASSLGGAGANVLTF. DNA of the CDR3: TGTGCCAGCAGCTTGGGCGGTGCTGGGGCCAACGTCCTGACTTTC.

The chain employs TRBV29-1 and TRBJ2-2, with D maybe TRBD2 (6 bases). The CDR3 runs to 13 residues. V was shortened by 4 bases and J by 6 bases, with 12 bases between the two germline ends. Germline lookup yields CDR1 SQVTM and CDR2 ANQGSEA. The CDR3 coding sequence is TGCAGCGTTGTTGTGGGCGGGGCCGGGGAGCTGTTTTTT. It is translated as CSVVVGGAGELFF.

The CDR3 region has the DNA TGCGCCAGCAGGCTGGGACAGGGCGCCCCCCTCACCTTC. Translation gives CASRLGQGAPLTF. The chain is built from TRBV10-2 and TRBJ1-2; 9 bases fit TRBD1. This CDR3 has 13 amino acids. Germline-derived CDR1 and CDR2 are WSHSY and SAAADI. Germline trimming cut 6 bases from V and 13 bases from J; bases unmatched to any gene: 12.

This clone has a single count. The chain joins TRBV13 to TRBJ1-1; D remains unclear. V lost 1 base and J 0 bases, leaving 6 bases between the germline ends. This CDR3 region has 14 residues. CDR1 and CDR2 from the germline V gene are PRHDT and FYEKMQ (reference sequence). The CDR3 here is CASSLEEVNTEAFF. The CDR3 DNA is TGTGCCAGCAGCTTAGAGGAGGTGAACACTGAAGCTTTCTTT.

This clone was detected only once. The chain recombines TRBV28 with TRBJ2-2; D possibly corresponds to TRBD1 (7 bases). Germline V gene sequence: CDR1 MDHEN, CDR2 SYDVKM. The CDR3 has 15 amino acids. Trimming took off 5 bases at V and 3 bases at J, with 13 bases between the two ends. The CDR3 sequence is CASSPRGVYTGELFF. The CDR3, as DNA: TGTGCCAGCAGTCCCAGGGGGGTCTACACCGGGGAGCTGTTTTTT.

The chain carries TRBV2 and TRBJ2-7; TRBD1 agrees at 7 bases. V trimming: 6 bases; J trimming: 3 bases; junction bases outside the gene matches: 11. The CDR3 totals 15 residues. In germline, CDR1 is SNHLY, CDR2 FYNNEI. The CDR3 loop is CASSLAGTEGYEQYF. The CDR3 DNA follows: TGTGCCAGCAGCCTTGCCGGGACAGAAGGCTACGAGCAGTACTTC.

V usage is TRBV19 and J usage is TRBJ2-3; 9 bases fit TRBD1. CDR1 is LNHDA and CDR2 is SQIVND in the germline V gene (reference sequence). J was trimmed by 3 bases and V by 3 bases; bases with no gene match: 4. The CDR3 covers 15 residues. The CDR3 spells CASSIGQGLTDTQYF. The CDR3 nucleotides read TGTGCCAGTAGTATTGGACAGGGGCTGACAGATACGCAGTATTTT.

The V and J genes are TRBV2 and TRBJ2-3, with a possible D match to TRBD1 (6 bases). Trimming took 7 bases from V and 0 from J, leaving 11 bases between them. Germline CDR1 SNHLY, CDR2 FYNNEI. The CDR3 runs 14 residues. The CDR3 protein is CASKADSSTDTQYF. As DNA, the CDR3 is TGTGCCAGCAAGGCGGACAGCAGCACAGATACGCAGTATTTT. Filled out from reference TRBV2 and TRBJ2-3, the complete variable domain reads EPEVTQTPSHQVTQMGQEVILRCVPISNHLYFYWYRQILGQKVEFLVSFYNNEISEKSEIFDDQFSVERPDGSNFTLKIRSTKLEDSAMYFCASKADSSTDTQYFGPGTRLTVL.

The V and J genes are TRBV27 and TRBJ2-4; 8 positions match TRBD1. The V and J ends lost 5 bases and 2 bases, in that order; junction bases with no gene match: 20. The CDR3 length is 20 residues. Germline V CDR1 and CDR2: MNHEY, SMNVEV (reference sequence). Written as DNA, the CDR3 is TGTGCCAGCAGTCAACTACCCAGGGGGCCGGAGCTCATGTCCAAAAACATTCAGTACTTC. Its translation is CASSQLPRGPELMSKNIQYF.